This is a list of T cell receptor beta chains from one sample in a study of T cell changes during pregnancy in multiple sclerosis. The table came from immunoSEQ multiplex PCR; TCRdb's copy has only in-frame clones and leaves some out. The data show tens of thousands of clones, with around 96% seen just once and approximately 2.3% held by the top ten. Sequenced material: CD8+ T cells from peripheral blood mononuclear cells, taken after pregnancy. All receptors derive from a female donor with multiple sclerosis, enrolled in a pregnancy study. Both conserved end residues are part of each CDR3. A D gene is named only where the DNA matches it firmly. Only part of the rows carry a size: once, few, many, or a class if the clone is expanded.

TRBJ1-1 - TRBV19 - CASSIPWGEATEAFF TGTGCCAGTAGTATCCCCTGGGGCGAGGCCACTGAAGCTTTCTTT
TRBJ1-5 TRBD1 TRBV27 - CASSLSQGATQPQHF TGTGCCAGCAGTTTGAGCCAGGGGGCTACTCAGCCCCAGCATTTT
TRBJ2-7 - TRBV27 - CASRIWDGSYEQYF TGTGCCAGCAGAATCTGGGACGGGAGCTACGAGCAGTACTTC
TRBJ2-7 - TRBV28 - CASSPSSYEQYF TGTGCCAGCAGTCCTTCGAGCTACGAGCAGTACTTC
TRBJ2-1 TRBD2 TRBV15 - CATSRGTSDYNEQFF TGTGCCACCAGCAGGGGGACTAGCGACTACAATGAGCAGTTCTTC
TRBJ2-3 TRBD1 TRBV11-2 - CASSSLQGAGTDTQYF TGTGCCAGCAGCTCGCTACAGGGGGCGGGCACAGATACGCAGTATTTT
TRBJ1-5 - TRBV7-9 - CASCYSNQPQHF TGTGCCAGCTGTTATAGCAATCAGCCCCAGCATTTT
TRBJ2-1 - TRBV4-3 - CASSQDRGAQFF TGCGCCAGCAGCCAAGACAGGGGCGCACAGTTCTTC
TRBJ2-4 TRBD1 TRBV10-1 few CASSPGGLGKNIQYF TGCGCCAGCAGCCCAGGGGGCTTGGGCAAAAACATTCAGTACTTC
TRBJ2-5 TRBD2 TRBV11-2 - CASSYTSGRARETQYF TGTGCCAGCAGCTACACTAGCGGGAGGGCTCGAGAGACCCAGTACTTC
TRBJ1-2 - TRBV6-1 - CASSEARHKNYGYTF TGTGCCAGCAGTGAAGCGCGACACAAGAACTATGGCTACACCTTC
TRBJ2-7 TRBD2 TRBV28 - CASSSPGGEQYF TGTGCCAGCAGTTCCCCGGGGGGTGAGCAGTACTTC
TRBJ1-2 TRBD1 TRBV6-1 - CASSEWGDRDGYTF TGTGCCAGCAGTGAATGGGGGGACAGGGATGGCTACACCTTC
TRBJ2-5 - TRBV2 - CASRNPQETQYF TGTGCCAGCAGAAATCCACAAGAGACCCAGTACTTC
TRBJ1-1 - TRBV28 - CASRPRGHLNTEAFF TGTGCCAGCAGGCCCCGCGGTCATCTGAACACTGAAGCTTTCTTT
TRBJ2-1 - TRBV5-1 - CASSLERGGEAYNEQFF TGCGCCAGCAGCTTGGAGCGAGGGGGGGAGGCCTACAATGAGCAGTTCTTC
TRBJ2-4 TRBD1 TRBV7-8 - CASEGDRGLQYF TGTGCCAGCGAGGGGGACAGGGGGCTTCAGTACTTC
TRBJ2-2 - TRBV6-1 - CASTLNTGELFF TGTGCCAGCACCCTTAACACCGGGGAGCTGTTTTTT
TRBJ2-1 TRBD1 TRBV2 - CARTGTGNYNEQFF TGTGCCAGAACCGGGACAGGCAACTACAATGAGCAGTTCTTC
TRBJ2-2 - TRBV28 - CASSFRLTGELFF TGTGCCAGCAGTTTCCGGTTGACCGGGGAGCTGTTTTTT
TRBJ2-7 - TRBV7-9 - CASSFGGSYEQYF TGTGCCAGCAGCTTCGGGGGATCGTACGAGCAGTACTTC
TRBJ2-7 - TRBV28 once CASSNRERAYEQYF TGTGCCAGCAGCAACAGGGAACGGGCCTACGAGCAGTACTTC
TRBJ2-7 - TRBV5-1 - CASSLDSGGWVEQYF TGCGCCAGCAGCTTGGACAGTGGGGGGTGGGTCGAGCAGTACTTC
TRBJ2-1 - TRBV13 - CASSLFPNEQFF TGTGCCAGCAGCTTATTTCCTAATGAGCAGTTCTTC
TRBJ1-5 - TRBV11-2 once CASSLAWGDQPQHF TGTGCCAGCAGCCTAGCGTGGGGGGATCAGCCCCAGCATTTT
TRBJ2-5 TRBD1 TRBV29-1 - CSVPQGIQETQYF TGCAGCGTTCCACAGGGGATCCAAGAGACCCAGTACTTC
TRBJ1-2 TRBD1 TRBV10-3 - CAITLDREGNGYTF TGTGCCATCACCCTGGACAGGGAGGGGAATGGCTACACCTTC
TRBJ2-7 TRBD2 TRBV13 - CASSSRTSGGRTSYEQYF TGTGCCAGCAGCTCCCGGACTAGCGGGGGAAGAACCTCCTACGAGCAGTACTTC
TRBJ2-4 - TRBV12-1 - CASSFAPAWRAFSKNIQYF TGTGCCAGCAGCTTTGCCCCTGCATGGAGGGCCTTTAGCAAAAACATTCAGTACTTC
TRBJ2-7 TRBD2 TRBV29-1 - CSVEGDGTSLGYEQYF TGCAGCGTTGAAGGAGACGGGACTAGTTTGGGGTACGAGCAGTACTTC
TRBJ2-5 TRBD2 TRBV19 - CATTKNPGLKGETQYF TGTGCCACCACGAAGAATCCGGGACTAAAGGGAGAGACCCAGTACTTC
TRBJ2-1 TRBD2 TRBV13 once CASSSGTRGGKFF TGTGCCAGCAGCTCGGGGACTAGGGGAGGAAAGTTCTTC
TRBJ2-7 - TRBV7-9 - CASSSLYGEQYF TGTGCCAGCAGCTCACTTTACGGCGAGCAGTACTTC
TRBJ1-1 - TRBV19 once CASSIGGEAFF TGTGCCAGTAGTATCGGCGGTGAAGCTTTCTTT
TRBJ2-7 - TRBV6-1 once CASSEGSSYEQYF TGTGCCAGCAGTGAAGGGAGCTCCTACGAGCAGTACTTC
TRBJ2-2 TRBD1 TRBV4-2 once CASSQELWTGRPTGELFF TGTGCCAGCAGCCAAGAACTTTGGACAGGGAGACCGACCGGGGAGCTGTTTTTT
TRBJ2-3 TRBD1 TRBV7-9 - CASSLIGGSDTQYF TGTGCCAGCAGCTTAATAGGGGGCTCAGATACGCAGTATTTT
TRBJ1-6 - TRBV7-9 - CASSLVGRVDSPLHF TGTGCCAGCAGCTTAGTCGGCAGGGTGGATTCACCCCTCCACTTT
TRBJ1-1 - TRBV19 - CASKSDRRTEAFF TGTGCCAGTAAATCCGACAGGCGGACTGAAGCTTTCTTT
TRBJ2-7 - TRBV7-9 - CASSPIGGTYEQYF TGTGCCAGCAGCCCAATCGGGGGAACCTACGAGCAGTACTTC
TRBJ2-3 - TRBV11-2 - CASIGGGQHTQYF TGTGCCAGCATTGGGGGGGGCCAACATACGCAGTATTTT
TRBJ1-2 - TRBV14 - CASSQGRLYGYTF TGTGCCAGCAGCCAAGGCAGGTTGTATGGCTACACCTTC
TRBJ1-5 - TRBV10-3 - CAISESSIDTLNQPQHF TGTGCCATCAGTGAGTCTTCGATTGACACGCTAAATCAGCCCCAGCATTTT
TRBJ2-1 TRBD1 TRBV27 once CASSYDRGDNEQFF TGTGCCAGCAGTTATGACAGGGGTGACAATGAGCAGTTCTTC
TRBJ1-5 - TRBV19 - CASSIGSRGGTTQHF TGTGCCAGTAGTATCGGGTCGAGGGGAGGCACGACCCAGCATTTT
TRBJ2-1 TRBD2 TRBV19 - CASSILSSGSPGDEQFF TGTGCCAGTAGTATTCTTTCCAGCGGGAGCCCCGGTGATGAGCAGTTCTTC
TRBJ1-1 - TRBV27 - CASSGHLNTEAFF TGTGCCAGCTCAGGACATCTGAACACTGAAGCTTTCTTT
TRBJ1-1 TRBD1 TRBV5-1 - CASGSTRTGVGTEAFF TGCGCCAGCGGATCTACCCGAACAGGGGTAGGTACTGAAGCTTTCTTT
TRBJ2-3 TRBD2 TRBV5-1 - CASSLTASGVTDTQYF TGCGCCAGCAGCTTGACGGCCAGCGGGGTAACAGATACGCAGTATTTT
TRBJ1-2 - TRBV29-1 - CSVEAGEGYTF TGCAGCGTTGAAGCCGGAGAAGGCTACACCTTC
TRBJ2-1 TRBD2 TRBV27 - CASKLAGVYNEQFF TGTGCCAGCAAACTAGCGGGAGTATATAATGAGCAGTTCTTC
TRBJ2-5 TRBD2 TRBV27 - CASRTSGIQETQYF TGTGCCAGCAGGACTAGCGGGATCCAAGAGACCCAGTACTTC
TRBJ1-5 - TRBV30 - CAWSVRRTEDQPQHF TGTGCCTGGAGTGTACGCAGGACAGAAGACCAGCCCCAGCATTTT
TRBJ1-2 TRBD1 TRBV7-9 - CASSSNSGTEVNYGYTF TGTGCCAGCAGCTCCAACTCCGGGACAGAGGTTAACTATGGCTACACCTTC